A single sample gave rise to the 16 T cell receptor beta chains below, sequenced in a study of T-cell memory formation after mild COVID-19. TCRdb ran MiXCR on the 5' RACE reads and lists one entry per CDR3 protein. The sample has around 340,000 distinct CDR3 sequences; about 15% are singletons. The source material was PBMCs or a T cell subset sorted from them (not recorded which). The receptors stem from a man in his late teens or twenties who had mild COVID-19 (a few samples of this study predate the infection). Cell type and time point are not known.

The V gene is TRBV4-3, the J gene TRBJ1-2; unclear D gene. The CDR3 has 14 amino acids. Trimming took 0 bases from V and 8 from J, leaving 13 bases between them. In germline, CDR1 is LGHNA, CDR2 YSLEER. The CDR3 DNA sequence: TGCGCCAGCAGCCAAGAGAGTCCCTTGGGAGGCTACACCTTC. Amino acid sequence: CASSQESPLGGYTF.

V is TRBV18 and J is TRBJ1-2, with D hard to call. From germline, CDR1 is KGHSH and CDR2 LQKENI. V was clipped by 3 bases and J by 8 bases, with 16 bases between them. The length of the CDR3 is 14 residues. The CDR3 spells CASSPGVRVQGYTF. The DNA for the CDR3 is TGTGCCAGCTCACCGGGCGTAAGGGTGCAAGGCTACACCTTC.

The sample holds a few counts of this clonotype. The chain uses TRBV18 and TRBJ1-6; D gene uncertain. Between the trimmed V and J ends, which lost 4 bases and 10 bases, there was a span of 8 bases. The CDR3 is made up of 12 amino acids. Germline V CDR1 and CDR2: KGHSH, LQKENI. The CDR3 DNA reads TGTGCCAGCTCACAAGCCGGATCACCCCTCCACTTT. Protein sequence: CASSQAGSPLHF.

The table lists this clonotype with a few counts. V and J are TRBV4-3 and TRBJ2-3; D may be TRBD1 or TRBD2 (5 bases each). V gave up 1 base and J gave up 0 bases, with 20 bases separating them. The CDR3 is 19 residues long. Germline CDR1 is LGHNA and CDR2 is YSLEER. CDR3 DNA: TGCGCCAGCAGCCAAGTTCGAGGGGCGCCACACGAAAGCACAGATACGCAGTATTTT. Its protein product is CASSQVRGAPHESTDTQYF.

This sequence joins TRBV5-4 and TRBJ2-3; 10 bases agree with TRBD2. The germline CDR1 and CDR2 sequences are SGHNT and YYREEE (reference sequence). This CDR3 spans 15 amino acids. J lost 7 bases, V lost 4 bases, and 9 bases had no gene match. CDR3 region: CASSGGAGGPNTQYF. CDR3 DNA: TGTGCCAGCAGCGGTGGAGCGGGGGGGCCAAATACGCAGTATTTT.

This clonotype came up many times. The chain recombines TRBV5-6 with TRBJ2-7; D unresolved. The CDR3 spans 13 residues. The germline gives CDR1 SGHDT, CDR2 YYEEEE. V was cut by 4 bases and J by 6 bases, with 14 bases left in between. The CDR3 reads CASSRNRVGEQYV. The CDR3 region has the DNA TGTGCCAGCAGCCGGAACCGGGTGGGCGAGCAGTACGTC.

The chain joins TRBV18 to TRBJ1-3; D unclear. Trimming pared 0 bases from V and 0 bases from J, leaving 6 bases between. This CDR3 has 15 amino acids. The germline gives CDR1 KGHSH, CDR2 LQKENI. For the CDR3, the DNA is TGTGCCAGCTCACCACCCCCAGACTCTGGAAACACCATATATTTT. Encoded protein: CASSPPPDSGNTIYF.

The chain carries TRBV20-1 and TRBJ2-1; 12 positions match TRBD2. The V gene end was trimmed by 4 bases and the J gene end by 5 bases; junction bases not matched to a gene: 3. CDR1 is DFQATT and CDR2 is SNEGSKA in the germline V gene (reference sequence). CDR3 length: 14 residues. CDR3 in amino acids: CSATRTSGNNEQFF. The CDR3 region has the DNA TGCAGTGCTACCAGGACTAGCGGGAACAATGAGCAGTTCTTC.

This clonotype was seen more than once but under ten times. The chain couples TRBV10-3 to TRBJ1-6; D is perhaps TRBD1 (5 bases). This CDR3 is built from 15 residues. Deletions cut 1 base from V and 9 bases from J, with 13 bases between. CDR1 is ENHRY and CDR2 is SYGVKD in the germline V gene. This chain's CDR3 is CAISELGVGSSPLHF. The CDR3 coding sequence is TGTGCCATCAGTGAGTTAGGGGTGGGGTCTTCACCCCTCCACTTT.

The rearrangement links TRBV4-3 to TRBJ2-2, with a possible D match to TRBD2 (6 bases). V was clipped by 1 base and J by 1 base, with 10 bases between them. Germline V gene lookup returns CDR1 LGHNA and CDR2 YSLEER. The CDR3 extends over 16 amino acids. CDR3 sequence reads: CASSQVLGGNTGELFF. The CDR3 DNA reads TGCGCCAGCAGCCAAGTGTTGGGGGGGAACACCGGGGAGCTGTTTTTT.

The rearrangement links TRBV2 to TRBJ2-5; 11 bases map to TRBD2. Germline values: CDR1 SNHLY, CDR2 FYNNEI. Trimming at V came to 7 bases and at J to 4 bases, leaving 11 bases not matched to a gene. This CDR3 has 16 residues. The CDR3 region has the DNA TGTGCCAGCATCCTAGCGGGGGGTGGAGTAGCAGAGACCCAGTACTTC. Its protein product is CASILAGGGVAETQYF.

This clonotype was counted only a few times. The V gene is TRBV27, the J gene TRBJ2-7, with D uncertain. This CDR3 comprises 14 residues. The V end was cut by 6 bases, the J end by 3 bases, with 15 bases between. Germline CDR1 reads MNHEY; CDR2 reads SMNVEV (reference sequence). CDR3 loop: CASRTALGFYEQYF. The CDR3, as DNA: TGTGCCAGCAGGACGGCCCTGGGGTTCTACGAGCAGTACTTC.

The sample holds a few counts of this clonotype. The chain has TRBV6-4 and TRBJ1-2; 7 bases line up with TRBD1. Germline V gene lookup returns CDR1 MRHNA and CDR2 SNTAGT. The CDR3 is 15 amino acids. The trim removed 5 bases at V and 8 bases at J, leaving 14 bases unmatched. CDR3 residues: CASSPGVTGVYGYTF. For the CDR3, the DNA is TGTGCCAGCAGTCCCGGAGTTACAGGGGTCTACGGCTACACCTTC.

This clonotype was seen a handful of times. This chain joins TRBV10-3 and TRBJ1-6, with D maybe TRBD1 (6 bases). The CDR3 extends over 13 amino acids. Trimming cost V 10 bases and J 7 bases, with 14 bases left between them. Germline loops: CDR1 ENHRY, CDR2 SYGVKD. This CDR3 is CATGGQGNSPLHF. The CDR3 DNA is TGTGCCACCGGAGGGCAGGGGAATTCACCCCTCCACTTT.

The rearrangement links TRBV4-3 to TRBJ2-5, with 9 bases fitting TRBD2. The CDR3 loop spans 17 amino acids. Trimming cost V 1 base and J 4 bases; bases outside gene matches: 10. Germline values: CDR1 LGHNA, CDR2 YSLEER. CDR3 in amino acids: CASSQGPRATSGETQYF. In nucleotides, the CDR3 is TGCGCCAGCAGCCAAGGACCCAGGGCGACTAGCGGAGAGACCCAGTACTTC.

As DNA, the CDR3 is TGCAGTGCTAATGTCGGGGGCACAGATACGCAGTATTTT. It encodes CSANVGGTDTQYF. The rearrangement joins TRBV20-1 to TRBJ2-3; D might be TRBD2 (5 bases). The CDR3 loop spans 13 amino acids. Trimming removed 4 bases from V and 1 base from J, with 9 bases in between. In germline, CDR1 is DFQATT, CDR2 SNEGSKA (reference sequence).